This T cell receptor (beta chain) derives from a study of shared clonotypes between healthy human individuals. Study-level information: Per donor, three plates held CD4 naive cells, three held CD4 memory, two held CD8 naive and one held CD8 memory.

Germline V gives CDR1 SGHRS, CDR2 YFSETQ. The CDR3 covers 14 residues. V was shortened by 0 bases and J by 4 bases, with 8 bases between the two germline ends. Study-level findings and limits: Sequencing depth was a factor that was expected to affect clonotype sharing among donors.

Donors, healthy HIV-negative adults, lacked recent acute infections or vaccinations. All participating donors were Caucasian adults from Nashville, Tennessee. Sequenced by immunoSEQ multiplex PCR; TCRdb stores in-frame clones only, minus some. The table has approximately 2.1 million clones, 80% to 95% seen once. A note on this clone: Its antigen is unknown.

The source is a man in his late teens or twenties in good health. Some clones in this sample may be carry-over from other donors' samples. The material sequenced was naive CD4+ T cells from PBMCs. Subset here: CD45RA+ positively selected. This chain uses TRBV5-1 with TRBJ1-3; D unresolved. This CDR3 reads CASSLDAEGNTIYF. CDR3 DNA sequence: TGCGCCAGCAGCTTGGACGCGGAGGGAAACACCATATATTTT.